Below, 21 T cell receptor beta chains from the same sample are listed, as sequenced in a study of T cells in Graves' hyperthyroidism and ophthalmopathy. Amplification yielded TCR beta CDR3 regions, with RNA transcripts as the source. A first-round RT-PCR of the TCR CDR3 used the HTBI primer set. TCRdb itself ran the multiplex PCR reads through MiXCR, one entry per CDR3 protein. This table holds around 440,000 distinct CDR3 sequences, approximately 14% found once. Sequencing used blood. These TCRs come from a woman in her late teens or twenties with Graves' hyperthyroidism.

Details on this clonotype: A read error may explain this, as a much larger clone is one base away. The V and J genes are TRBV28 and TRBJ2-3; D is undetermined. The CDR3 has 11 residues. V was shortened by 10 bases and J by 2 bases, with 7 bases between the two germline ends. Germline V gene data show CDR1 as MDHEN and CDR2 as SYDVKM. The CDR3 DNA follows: TGTGCCAACAGCACCACAGATACGCAGTATTTT. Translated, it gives CANSTTDTQYF.

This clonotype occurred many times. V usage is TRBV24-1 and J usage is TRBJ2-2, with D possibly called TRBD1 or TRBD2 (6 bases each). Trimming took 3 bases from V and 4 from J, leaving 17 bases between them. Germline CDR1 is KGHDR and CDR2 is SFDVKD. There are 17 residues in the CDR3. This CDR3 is CATSDTTSGAFTGELFF. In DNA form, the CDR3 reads TGTGCCACCAGTGATACTACTTCGGGGGCGTTCACCGGGGAGCTGTTTTTT.

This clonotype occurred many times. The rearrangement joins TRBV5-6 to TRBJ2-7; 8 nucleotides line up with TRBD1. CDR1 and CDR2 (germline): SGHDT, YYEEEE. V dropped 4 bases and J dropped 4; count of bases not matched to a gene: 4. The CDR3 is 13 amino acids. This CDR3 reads CASSRTGWYEQYF. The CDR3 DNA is TGTGCCAGCAGCCGGACAGGGTGGTACGAGCAGTACTTC.

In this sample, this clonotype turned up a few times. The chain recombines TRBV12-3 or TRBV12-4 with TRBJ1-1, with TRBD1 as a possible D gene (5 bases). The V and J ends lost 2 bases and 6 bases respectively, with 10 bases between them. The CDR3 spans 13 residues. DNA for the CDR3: TGTGCCAGCAGTTTATTTCAGGGTGCTGAAGCTTTCTTT. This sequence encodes CASSLFQGAEAFF.

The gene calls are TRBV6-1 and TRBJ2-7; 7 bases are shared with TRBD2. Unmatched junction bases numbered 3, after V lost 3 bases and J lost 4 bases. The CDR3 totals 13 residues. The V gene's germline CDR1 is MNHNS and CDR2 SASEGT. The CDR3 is CASSDLAVYEQYF. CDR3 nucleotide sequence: TGTGCCAGCAGTGACCTAGCGGTATACGAGCAGTACTTC.

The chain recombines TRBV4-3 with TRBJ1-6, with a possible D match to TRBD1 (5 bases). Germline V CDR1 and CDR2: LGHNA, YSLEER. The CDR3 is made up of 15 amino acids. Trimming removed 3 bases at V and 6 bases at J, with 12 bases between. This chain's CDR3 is CASSQKGLINSPLHF. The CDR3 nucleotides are TGCGCCAGCAGCCAGAAGGGGCTGATTAATTCACCCCTCCACTTT.

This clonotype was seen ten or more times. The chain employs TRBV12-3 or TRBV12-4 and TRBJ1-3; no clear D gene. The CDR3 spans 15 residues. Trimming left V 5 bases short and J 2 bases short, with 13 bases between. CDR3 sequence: CASSPTATTGNTIYF. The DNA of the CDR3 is TGTGCCAGCAGTCCCACGGCGACAACTGGAAACACCATATATTTT.

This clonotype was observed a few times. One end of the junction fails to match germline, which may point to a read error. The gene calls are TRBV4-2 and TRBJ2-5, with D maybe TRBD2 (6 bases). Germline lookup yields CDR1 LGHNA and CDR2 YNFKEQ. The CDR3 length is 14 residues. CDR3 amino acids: CASSQTGDQETRYF. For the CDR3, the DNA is TGTGCCAGCAGCCAAACGGGGGACCAAGAGACCCGGTACTTC.

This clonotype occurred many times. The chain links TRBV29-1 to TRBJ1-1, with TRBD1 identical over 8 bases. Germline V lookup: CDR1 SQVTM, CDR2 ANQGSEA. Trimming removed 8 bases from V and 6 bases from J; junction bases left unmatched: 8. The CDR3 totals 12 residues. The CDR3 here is CSYRTGRSEAFF. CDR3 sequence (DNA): TGCAGCTATCGGACAGGGAGATCTGAAGCTTTCTTT.

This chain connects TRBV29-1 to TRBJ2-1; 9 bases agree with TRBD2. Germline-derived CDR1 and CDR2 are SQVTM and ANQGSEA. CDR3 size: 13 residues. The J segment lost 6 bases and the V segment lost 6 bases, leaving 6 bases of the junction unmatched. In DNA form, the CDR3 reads TGCAGCGTCCCCGGGACTAGCATCAATGAGCAGTTCTTC. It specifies CSVPGTSINEQFF.

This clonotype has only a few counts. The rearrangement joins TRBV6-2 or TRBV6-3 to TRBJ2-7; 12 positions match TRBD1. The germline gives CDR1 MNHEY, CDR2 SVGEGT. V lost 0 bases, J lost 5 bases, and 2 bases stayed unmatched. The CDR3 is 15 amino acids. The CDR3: CASSYSGTGGNEQYF. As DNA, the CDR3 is TGTGCCAGCAGTTACTCGGGGACAGGGGGCAACGAGCAGTACTTC.

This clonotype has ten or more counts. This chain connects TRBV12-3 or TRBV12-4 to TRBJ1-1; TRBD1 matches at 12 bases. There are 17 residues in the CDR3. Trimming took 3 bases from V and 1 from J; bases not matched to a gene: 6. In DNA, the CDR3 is TGTGCCAGCAGTTTGGGACAGGGGGCGAATAAGAACACTGAAGCTTTCTTT. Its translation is CASSLGQGANKNTEAFF.

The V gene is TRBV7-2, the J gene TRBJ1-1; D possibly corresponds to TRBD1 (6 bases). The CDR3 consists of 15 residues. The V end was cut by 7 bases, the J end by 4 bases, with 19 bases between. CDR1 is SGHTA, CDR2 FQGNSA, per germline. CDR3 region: CASTQRGGRSTEAFF. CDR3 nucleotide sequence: TGTGCCAGCACCCAAAGGGGGGGCAGGAGCACTGAAGCTTTCTTT.

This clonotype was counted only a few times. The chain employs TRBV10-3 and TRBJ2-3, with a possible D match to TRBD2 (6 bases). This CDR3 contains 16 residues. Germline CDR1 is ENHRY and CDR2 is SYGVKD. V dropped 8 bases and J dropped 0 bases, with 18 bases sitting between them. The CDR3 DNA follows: TGTGCCATCCGGCACGGGAGTGGGGCTAGCACAGATACGCAGTATTTT. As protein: CAIRHGSGASTDTQYF.

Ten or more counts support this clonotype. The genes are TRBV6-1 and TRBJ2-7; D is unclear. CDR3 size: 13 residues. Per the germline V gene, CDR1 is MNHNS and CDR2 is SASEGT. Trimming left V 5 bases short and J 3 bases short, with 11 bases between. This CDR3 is CASSPPSLYEQYF. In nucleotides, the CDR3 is TGTGCCAGCAGTCCGCCATCTCTCTACGAGCAGTACTTC.

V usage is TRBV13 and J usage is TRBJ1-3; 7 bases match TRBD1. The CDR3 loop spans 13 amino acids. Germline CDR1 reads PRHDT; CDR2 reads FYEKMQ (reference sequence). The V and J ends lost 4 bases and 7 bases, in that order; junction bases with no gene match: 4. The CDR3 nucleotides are TGTGCCAGCAGCTCTCAGGGGGGGAACACCATATATTTT. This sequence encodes CASSSQGGNTIYF.

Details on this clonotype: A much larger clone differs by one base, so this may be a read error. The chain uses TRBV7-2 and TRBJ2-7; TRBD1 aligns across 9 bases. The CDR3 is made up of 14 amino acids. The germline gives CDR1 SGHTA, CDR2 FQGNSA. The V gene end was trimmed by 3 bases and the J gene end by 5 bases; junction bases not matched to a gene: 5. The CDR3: CASSLLGDRDEQYF. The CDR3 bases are TGTGCCAGCAGCTTGCTAGGGGACAGGGACGAGCAGTACTTC. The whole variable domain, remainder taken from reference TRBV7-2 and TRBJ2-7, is GAGVSQSPSNKVTEKGKDVELRCDPISGHTALYWYRQSLGQGLEFLIYFQGNSAPDKSGLPSDRFSAERTGGSVSTLTIQRTQQEDSAVYLCASSLLGDRDEQYFGPGTRLTVT.

The CDR3 region has the DNA TGCGCCAGCAGCCACCAAAGGGTATCCCTGGGGTACAATGAGCAGTTCTTC. Its protein product is CASSHQRVSLGYNEQFF. The V call is TRBV4-1, the J call TRBJ2-1; D remains ambiguous. V was cut by 3 bases and J by 4 bases, with 19 bases left in between. The CDR3 contains 17 residues. CDR1 is MGHRA and CDR2 is YSYEKL in the germline V gene.

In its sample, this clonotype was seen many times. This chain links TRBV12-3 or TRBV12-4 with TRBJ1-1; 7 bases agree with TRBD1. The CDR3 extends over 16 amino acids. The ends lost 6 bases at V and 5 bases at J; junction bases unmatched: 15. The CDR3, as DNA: TGTGCCAGCAGACCTACCCTTAAGACAGGGTGGACTGAAGCTTTCTTT. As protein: CASRPTLKTGWTEAFF.

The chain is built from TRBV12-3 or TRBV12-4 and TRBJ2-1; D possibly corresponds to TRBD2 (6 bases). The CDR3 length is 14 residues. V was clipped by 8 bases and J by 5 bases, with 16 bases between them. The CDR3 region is CASPRMWRDNEQFF. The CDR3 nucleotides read TGTGCCAGCCCCAGAATGTGGAGGGACAATGAGCAGTTCTTC.

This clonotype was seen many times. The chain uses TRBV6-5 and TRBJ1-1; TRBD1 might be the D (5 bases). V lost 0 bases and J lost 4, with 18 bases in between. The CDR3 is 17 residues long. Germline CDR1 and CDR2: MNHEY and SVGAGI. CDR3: CASSYSLHSGVSTEAFF. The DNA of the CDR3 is TGTGCCAGCAGTTACTCGTTACATTCGGGGGTGAGCACTGAAGCTTTCTTT.